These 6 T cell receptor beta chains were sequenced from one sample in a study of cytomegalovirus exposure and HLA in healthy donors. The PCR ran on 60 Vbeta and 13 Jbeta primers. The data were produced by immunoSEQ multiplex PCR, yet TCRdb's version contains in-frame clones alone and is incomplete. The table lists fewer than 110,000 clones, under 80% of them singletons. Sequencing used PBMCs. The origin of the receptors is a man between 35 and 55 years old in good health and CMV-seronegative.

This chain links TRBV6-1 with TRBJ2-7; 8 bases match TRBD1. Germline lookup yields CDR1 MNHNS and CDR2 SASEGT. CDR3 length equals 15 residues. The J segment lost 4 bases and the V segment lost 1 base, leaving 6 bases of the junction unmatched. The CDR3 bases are TGTGCCAGCAGTGAAGGGACAGGGTCCTTTTACGAGCAGTACGTC. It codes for CASSEGTGSFYEQYV.

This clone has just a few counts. In DNA, the CDR3 is TGTGCCAGCAGCCCCCGCGGCCTAGATACGCAGTATTTT. This encodes CASSPRGLDTQYF. The chain uses TRBV7-3 and TRBJ2-3; D call uncertain. CDR1 is SGHTA, CDR2 FQGTGA, per germline. The germline V and J ends were trimmed by 5 bases and 5 bases, with 11 bases remaining between them. The CDR3 length is 13 residues.

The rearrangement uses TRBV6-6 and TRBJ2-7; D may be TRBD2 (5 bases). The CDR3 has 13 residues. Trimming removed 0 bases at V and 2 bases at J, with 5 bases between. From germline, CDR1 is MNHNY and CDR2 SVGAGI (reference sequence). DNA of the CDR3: TGTGCCAGCAGTTACTCGACTACCTACGAGCAGTACTTC. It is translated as CASSYSTTYEQYF.

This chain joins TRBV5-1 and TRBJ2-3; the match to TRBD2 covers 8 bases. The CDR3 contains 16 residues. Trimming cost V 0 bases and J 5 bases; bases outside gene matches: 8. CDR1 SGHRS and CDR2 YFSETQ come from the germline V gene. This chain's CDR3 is CASSLEGRGVQDTQYF. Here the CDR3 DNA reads TGCGCCAGCAGCTTGGAGGGGCGGGGGGTTCAAGATACGCAGTATTTT.

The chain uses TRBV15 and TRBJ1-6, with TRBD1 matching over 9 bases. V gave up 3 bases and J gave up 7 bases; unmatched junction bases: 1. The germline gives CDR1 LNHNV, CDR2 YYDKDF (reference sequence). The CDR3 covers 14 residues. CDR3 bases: TGTGCCACCAGCAGGACAGGGGGAAATTCACCCCTCCACTTT. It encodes CATSRTGGNSPLHF.

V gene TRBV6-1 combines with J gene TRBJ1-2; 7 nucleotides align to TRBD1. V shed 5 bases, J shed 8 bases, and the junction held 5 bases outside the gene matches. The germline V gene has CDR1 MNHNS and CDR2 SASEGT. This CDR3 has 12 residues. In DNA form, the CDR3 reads TGTGCCAGCAGTCCTACAGGGGAGGGCTACACCTTC. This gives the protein CASSPTGEGYTF.